The present T cell receptor (beta chain) was sequenced within a study of shared clonotypes between healthy human individuals. About the research overall: Sampling drew on donors who were a couple of women and a few men aged 18 to 49.

The naive CD8 population came from CD45RO-negative cells selected for CCR7, without terminally differentiated effector memory CD45RA+ cells. Assay: immunoSEQ multiplex PCR; the TCRdb copy retains only in-frame clones and omits some. The data hold about 2 million clones, with approximately 95% observed a single time. Remarks on this clone: At the DNA level, this CDR3 is encoded by other sequences in the same sample as well.

There are 15 residues in the CDR3. V was pared by 0 bases and J by 4 bases, with 9 bases between. Germline lookup yields CDR1 MGHRA and CDR2 YSYEKL. The TCR was taken from a man younger than 35 in good health. The specimen was naive CD8+ T cells sorted from blood. The J gene is TRBJ1-4, the V gene TRBV4-1; D is uncertain. The CDR3 spells CASSQEAGGNEKLFF. As DNA, the CDR3 is TGCGCCAGCAGCCAAGAGGCAGGTGGTAATGAAAAACTGTTTTTT.